The entry below describes one T cell receptor (beta chain). This clone's antigen is unknown. The record has no base qualities; no much larger clone is one base away. This sample includes further DNA sequences coding for the same CDR3. This entry belongs to a study of blood T cell repertoires in COVID-19 (dated by TCRdb to the early 2020s). The study in broad terms: Samples from collaborators originated in the United States, Italy and Spain and spanned both the acute and convalescent phases of COVID-19. The material from the prospective study consisted of cDNA or gDNA derived from T cells, B-cell-depleted T cells, or PBMCs. The dataset comprised deeply sampled blood TCRbeta repertoires from subjects exposed to, actively infected with, or recovered from COVID-19. A freely available public database, intended as a resource for researchers studying the immune response to SARS-CoV-2, is where the repertoires were released. Samples were obtained from the ongoing ImmuneRACE study (first 160 participants) and from some 1,300 subjects provided by 6 global collaborators. Nearly every sample came with metadata listing a de-identified subject ID, COVID-19 status, age in years and sex. Where available, HLA class I and class II types were taken from metadata supplied by the sample provider and were not determined by assay-based typing. What the work shows at the level of the full study, not this receptor alone: How much clinical and demographic metadata was included differed by source and by participant, and the metadata was provided uncurated.

The collaborating institutions used their own protocols to collect whole blood in K2EDTA tubes. For TCRbeta analysis, collaborator samples were shipped as frozen whole blood, as isolated PBMCs, or as DNA extracted from either sample type. The CDR3 runs 12 amino acids, cysteine and phenylalanine included. Only the CDR3 region is kept as DNA, spanning 36 bases read in frame from base 1. CDR1 and CDR2 were assigned from the germline V gene (reference sequence) as MNHEY and SMNVEV. V loses 3 bases of germline sequence and J loses 7 bases, and the interval between the two ends is 9 bases. TCRbeta CDR3 regions were amplified from genomic DNA using the immunoSEQ Assay, a bias-controlled multiplex PCR. The authors' analysis ran thus. Nucleated cell counts per sample were estimated from amplification of reference gene primers within the assay. To quantify the absolute abundance of each unique TCRbeta CDR3 rearrangement, sequence reads were collapsed and filtered. For each sample, productive Simpson clonality was calculated by taking the square root of Simpson's diversity index across productive rearrangements. TCRdb limited this immuneACCESS table to in-frame rearrangements with V and J called. A share of clones is missing; checked studies link under half to unresolved V genes, and the rest is unexplained. Clonal size and the V and J genes are those of that table, whereas D and trimming came from the DNA. Present in this sample are under 400,000 clones, 85% to 90% of which were seen just once. The ten largest clones capture roughly 6.8% of the sample.

The source is a young man with active or convalescent COVID-19. Recombination connected TRBV27 to TRBJ1-1, with TRBD1 tentatively as D gene (5 bases match). Sequenced sample: peripheral blood. The CDR3 protein: CASSLGQGEAFF. In nucleotides, the sequence is TGTGCCAGCAGTTTGGGGCAGGGTGAAGCTTTCTTT.